This passage covers 3 T cell receptor beta chains from one sample sequenced in a study of blood T cell repertoires in COVID-19. Profiled with immunoSEQ multiplex PCR; TCRdb holds only in-frame clones, not every one. The sample includes about 260,000 clones, 88% of them seen just once. Sequencing input: peripheral blood. The receptors originated from a man in his 60s who had recovered from COVID-19.

The chain couples TRBV9 to TRBJ1-1; 7 positions agree with TRBD1. The germline gives CDR1 SGDLS, CDR2 YYNGEE. J lost 6 bases, V lost 4 bases, and 12 bases had no gene match. The CDR3 runs to 15 residues. Here the CDR3 DNA reads TGTGCCAGCAGCCAGACGGCAGGGGGTAGGGCTGAAGCTTTCTTT. Residues: CASSQTAGGRAEAFF.

This clone was recorded once. The chain recombines TRBV6-5 with TRBJ1-2, with D tentatively TRBD1 (6 bases). V was shortened by 2 bases and J by 4 bases, with 14 bases between the two germline ends. Germline V CDR1 and CDR2: MNHEY, SVGAGI. The CDR3 covers 15 residues. CDR3 DNA: TGTGCCAGCAGTTACGAGCAGGGGAGCCTCTATGGCTACACCTTC. Its translation: CASSYEQGSLYGYTF.

V gene TRBV9 combines with J gene TRBJ2-7, with TRBD1 as a possible D gene (5 bases). This CDR3 region has 15 residues. Germline-derived CDR1 and CDR2 are SGDLS and YYNGEE. V was shortened by 0 bases and J by 1 base, with 11 bases between the two germline ends. The CDR3 sequence is CASSVGDGQSYEQYF. CDR3 nucleotide sequence: TGTGCCAGCAGCGTAGGTGATGGACAATCCTACGAGCAGTACTTC. Full variable domain (outside the CDR3, taken from reference TRBV9 and TRBJ2-7): DSGVTQTPKHLITATGQRVTLRCSPRSGDLSVYWYQQSLDQGLQFLIQYYNGEERAKGNILERFSAQQFPDLHSELNLSSLELGDSALYFCASSVGDGQSYEQYFGPGTRLTVT.